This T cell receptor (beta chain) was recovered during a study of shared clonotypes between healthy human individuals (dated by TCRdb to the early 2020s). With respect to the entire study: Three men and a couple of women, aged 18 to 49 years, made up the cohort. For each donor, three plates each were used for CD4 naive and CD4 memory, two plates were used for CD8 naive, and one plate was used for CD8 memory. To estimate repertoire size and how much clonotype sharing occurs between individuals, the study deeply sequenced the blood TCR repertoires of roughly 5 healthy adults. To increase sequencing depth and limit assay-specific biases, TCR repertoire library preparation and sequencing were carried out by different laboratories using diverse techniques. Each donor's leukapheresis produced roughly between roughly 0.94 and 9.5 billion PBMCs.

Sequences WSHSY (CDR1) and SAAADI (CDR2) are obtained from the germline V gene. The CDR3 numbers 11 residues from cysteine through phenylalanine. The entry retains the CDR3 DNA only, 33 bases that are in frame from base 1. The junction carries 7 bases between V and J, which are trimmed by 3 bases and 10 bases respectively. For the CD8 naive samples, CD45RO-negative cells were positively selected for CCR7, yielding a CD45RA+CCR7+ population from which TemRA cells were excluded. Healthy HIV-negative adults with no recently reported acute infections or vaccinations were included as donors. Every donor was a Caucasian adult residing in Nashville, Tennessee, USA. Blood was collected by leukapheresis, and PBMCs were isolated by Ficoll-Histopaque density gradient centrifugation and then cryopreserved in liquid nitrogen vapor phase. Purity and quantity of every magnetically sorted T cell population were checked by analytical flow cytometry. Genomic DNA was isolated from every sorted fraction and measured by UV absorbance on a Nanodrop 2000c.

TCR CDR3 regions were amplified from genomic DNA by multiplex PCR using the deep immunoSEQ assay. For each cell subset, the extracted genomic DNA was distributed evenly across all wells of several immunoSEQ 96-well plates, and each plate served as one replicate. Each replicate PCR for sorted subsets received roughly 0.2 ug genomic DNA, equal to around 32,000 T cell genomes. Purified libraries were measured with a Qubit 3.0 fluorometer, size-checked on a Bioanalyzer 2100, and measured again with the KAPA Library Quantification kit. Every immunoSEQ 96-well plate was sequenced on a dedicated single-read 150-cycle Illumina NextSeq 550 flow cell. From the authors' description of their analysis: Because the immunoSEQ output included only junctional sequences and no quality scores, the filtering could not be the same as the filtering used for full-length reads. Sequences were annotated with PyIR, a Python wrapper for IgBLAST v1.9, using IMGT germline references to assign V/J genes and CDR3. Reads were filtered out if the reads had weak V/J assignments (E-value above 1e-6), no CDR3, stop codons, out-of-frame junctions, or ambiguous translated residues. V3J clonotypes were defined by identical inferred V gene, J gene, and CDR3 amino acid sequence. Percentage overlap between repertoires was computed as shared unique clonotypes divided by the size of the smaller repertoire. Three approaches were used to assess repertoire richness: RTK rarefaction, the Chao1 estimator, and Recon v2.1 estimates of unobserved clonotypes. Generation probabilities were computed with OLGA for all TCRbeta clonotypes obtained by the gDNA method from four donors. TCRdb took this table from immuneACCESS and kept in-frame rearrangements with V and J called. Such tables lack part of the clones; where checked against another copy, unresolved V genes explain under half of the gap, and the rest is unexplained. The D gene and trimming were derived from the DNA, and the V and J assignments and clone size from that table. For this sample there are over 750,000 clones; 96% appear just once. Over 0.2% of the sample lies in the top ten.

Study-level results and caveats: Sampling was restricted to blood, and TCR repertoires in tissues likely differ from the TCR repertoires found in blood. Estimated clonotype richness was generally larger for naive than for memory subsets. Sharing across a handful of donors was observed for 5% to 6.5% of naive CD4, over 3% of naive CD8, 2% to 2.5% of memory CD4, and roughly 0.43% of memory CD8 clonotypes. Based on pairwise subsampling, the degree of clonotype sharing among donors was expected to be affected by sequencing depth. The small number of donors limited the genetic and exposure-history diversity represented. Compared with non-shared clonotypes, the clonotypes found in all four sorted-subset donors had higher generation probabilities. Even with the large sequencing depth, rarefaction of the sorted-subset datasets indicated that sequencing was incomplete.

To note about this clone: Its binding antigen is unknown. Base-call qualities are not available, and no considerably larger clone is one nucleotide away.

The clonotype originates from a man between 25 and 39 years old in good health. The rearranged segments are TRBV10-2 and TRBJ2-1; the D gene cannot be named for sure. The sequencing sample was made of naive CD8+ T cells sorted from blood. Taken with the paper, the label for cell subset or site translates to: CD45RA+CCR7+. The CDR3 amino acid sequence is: CASSDAAEQFF. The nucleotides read TGCGCCAGCAGTGATGCTGCGGAGCAGTTCTTC.